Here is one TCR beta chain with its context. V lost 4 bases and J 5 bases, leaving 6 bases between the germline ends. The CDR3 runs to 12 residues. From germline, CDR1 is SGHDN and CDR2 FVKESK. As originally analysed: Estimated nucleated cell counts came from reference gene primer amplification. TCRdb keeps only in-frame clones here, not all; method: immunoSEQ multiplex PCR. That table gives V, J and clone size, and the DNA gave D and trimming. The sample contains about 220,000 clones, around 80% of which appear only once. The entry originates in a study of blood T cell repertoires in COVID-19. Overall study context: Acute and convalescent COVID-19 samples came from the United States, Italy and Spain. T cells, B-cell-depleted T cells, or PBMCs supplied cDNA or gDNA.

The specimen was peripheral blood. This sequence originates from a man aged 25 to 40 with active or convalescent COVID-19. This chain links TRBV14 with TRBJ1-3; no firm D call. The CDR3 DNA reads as TGTGCCAGCAGCCCCAGAAGAAACACCATATATTTT. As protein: CASSPRRNTIYF.